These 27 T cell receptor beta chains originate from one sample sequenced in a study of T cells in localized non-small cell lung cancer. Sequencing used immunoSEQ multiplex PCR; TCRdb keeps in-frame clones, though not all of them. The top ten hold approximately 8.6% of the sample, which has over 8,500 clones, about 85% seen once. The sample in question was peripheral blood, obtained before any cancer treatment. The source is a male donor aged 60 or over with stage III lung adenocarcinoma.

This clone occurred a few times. The CDR3 is CASSAGFSYEQYF. DNA of the CDR3: TGTGCCAGCAGCGCCGGGTTTTCCTACGAGCAGTACTTC. This chain joins TRBV6-1 and TRBJ2-7; the D is unclear. Germline V lookup: CDR1 MNHNS, CDR2 SASEGT. The CDR3 is 13 amino acids. The V end was cut by 6 bases, the J end by 1 base, with 10 bases between.

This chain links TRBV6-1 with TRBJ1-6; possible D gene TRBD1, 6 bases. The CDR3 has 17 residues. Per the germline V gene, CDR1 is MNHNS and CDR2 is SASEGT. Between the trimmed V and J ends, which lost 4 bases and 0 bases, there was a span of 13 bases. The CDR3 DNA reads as TGTGCCAGCAGTGCGACAGGAGGAAGCTCCTATAATTCACCCCTCCACTTT. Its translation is CASSATGGSSYNSPLHF.

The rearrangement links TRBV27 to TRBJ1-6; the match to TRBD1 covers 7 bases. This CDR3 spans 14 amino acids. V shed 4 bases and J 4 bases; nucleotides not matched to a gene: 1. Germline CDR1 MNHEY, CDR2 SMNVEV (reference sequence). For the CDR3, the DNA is TGTGCCAGCAGTTCGACAGGGTATAATTCACCCCTCCACTTT. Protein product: CASSSTGYNSPLHF.

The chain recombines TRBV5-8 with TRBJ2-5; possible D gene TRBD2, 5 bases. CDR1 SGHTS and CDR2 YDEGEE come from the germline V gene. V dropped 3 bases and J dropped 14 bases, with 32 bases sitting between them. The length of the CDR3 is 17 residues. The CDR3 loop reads CASSSKPASKVRDRGYF. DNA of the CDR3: TGTGCCAGCAGCTCTAAACCAGCCTCTAAAGTCCGGGATAGAGGATACTTC.

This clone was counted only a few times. The CDR3 coding sequence is TGTGCCAGCAGCAACCGGGACAGGGGGCGAGACGAGCAGTTCTTC. It specifies CASSNRDRGRDEQFF. The rearrangement uses TRBV21-1 and TRBJ2-1; the table gives TRBD1 as D, unverified against the DNA. TRBV21-1 represents a pseudogene. CDR3 size: 15 residues.

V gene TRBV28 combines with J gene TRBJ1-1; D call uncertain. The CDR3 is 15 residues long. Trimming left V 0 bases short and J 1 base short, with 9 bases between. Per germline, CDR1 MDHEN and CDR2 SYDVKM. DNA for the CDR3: TGTGCCAGCAGTTTATGGTCCAGGACGAACACTGAAGCTTTCTTT. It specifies CASSLWSRTNTEAFF. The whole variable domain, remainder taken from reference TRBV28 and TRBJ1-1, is DVKVTQSSRYLVKRTGEKVFLECVQDMDHENMFWYRQDPGLGLRLIYFSYDVKMKEKGDIPEGYSVSREKKERFSLILESASTNQTSMYLCASSLWSRTNTEAFFGQGTRLTVV.

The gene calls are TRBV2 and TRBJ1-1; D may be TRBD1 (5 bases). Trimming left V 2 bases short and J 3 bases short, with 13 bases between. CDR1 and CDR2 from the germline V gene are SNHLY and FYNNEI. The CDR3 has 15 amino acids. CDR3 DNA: TGTGCCAGCAGTGAATGGAGGGGAAGGGACACTGAAGCTTTCTTT. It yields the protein CASSEWRGRDTEAFF. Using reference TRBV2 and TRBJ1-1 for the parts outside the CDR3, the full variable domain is EPEVTQTPSHQVTQMGQEVILRCVPISNHLYFYWYRQILGQKVEFLVSFYNNEISEKSEIFDDQFSVERPDGSNFTLKIRSTKLEDSAMYFCASSEWRGRDTEAFFGQGTRLTVV.

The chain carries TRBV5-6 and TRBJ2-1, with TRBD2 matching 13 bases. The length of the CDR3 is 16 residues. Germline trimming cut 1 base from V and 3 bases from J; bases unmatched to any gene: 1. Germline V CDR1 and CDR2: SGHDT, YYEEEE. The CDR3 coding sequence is TGTGCCAGCAGCTTGAGGACTAGCGGGAGCTACAATGAGCAGTTCTTC. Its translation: CASSLRTSGSYNEQFF.

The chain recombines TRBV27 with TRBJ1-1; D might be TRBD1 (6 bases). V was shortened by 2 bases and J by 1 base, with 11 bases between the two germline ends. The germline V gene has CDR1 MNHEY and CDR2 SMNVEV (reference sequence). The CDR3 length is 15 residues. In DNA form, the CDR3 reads TGTGCCAGCAGTTTAGGGGGGCCAGAGAACACTGAAGCTTTCTTT. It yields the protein CASSLGGPENTEAFF.

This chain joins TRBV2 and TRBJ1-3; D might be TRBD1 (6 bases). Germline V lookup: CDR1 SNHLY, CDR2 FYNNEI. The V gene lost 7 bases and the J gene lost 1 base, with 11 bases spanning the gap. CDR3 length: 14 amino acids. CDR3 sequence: CASKTGPSGNTIYF. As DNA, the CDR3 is TGTGCCAGCAAAACAGGGCCTTCTGGAAACACCATATATTTT. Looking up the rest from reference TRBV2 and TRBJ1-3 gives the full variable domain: EPEVTQTPSHQVTQMGQEVILRCVPISNHLYFYWYRQILGQKVEFLVSFYNNEISEKSEIFDDQFSVERPDGSNFTLKIRSTKLEDSAMYFCASKTGPSGNTIYFGEGSWLTVV.

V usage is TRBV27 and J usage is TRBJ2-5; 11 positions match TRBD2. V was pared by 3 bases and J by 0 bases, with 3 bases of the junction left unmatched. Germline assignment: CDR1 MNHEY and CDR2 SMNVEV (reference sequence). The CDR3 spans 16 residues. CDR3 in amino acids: CASSFWTSGHQETQYF. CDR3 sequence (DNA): TGTGCCAGCAGTTTCTGGACTAGCGGGCACCAAGAGACCCAGTACTTC.

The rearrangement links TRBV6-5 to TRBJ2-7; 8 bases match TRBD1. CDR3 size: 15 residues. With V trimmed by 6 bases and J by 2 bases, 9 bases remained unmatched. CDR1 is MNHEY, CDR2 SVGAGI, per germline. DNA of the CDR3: TGTGCCAGCAGCTCGGGACAGGATGATACCTACGAGCAGTACTTC. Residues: CASSSGQDDTYEQYF.

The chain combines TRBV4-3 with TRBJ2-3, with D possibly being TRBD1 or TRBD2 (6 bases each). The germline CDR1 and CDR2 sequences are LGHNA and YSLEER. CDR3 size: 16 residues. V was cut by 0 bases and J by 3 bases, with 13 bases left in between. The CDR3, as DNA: TGCGCCAGCAGCCAAGATACGGGGGCCTTGACAGATACGCAGTATTTT. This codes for CASSQDTGALTDTQYF.

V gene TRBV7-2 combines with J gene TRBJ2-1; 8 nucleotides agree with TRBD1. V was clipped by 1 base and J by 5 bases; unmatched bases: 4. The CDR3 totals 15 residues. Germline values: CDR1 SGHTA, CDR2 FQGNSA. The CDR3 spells CASSLEGQVNNEQFF. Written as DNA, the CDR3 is TGTGCCAGCAGCTTAGAGGGACAGGTAAACAATGAGCAGTTCTTC.

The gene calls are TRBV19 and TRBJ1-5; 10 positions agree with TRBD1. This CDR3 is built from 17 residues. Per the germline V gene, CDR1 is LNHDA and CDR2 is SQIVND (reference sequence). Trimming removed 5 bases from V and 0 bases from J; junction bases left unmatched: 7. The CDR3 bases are TGTGCCAGTAGTCCGGGACAGGGGTTACTTAGCAATCAGCCCCAGCATTTT. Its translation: CASSPGQGLLSNQPQHF.

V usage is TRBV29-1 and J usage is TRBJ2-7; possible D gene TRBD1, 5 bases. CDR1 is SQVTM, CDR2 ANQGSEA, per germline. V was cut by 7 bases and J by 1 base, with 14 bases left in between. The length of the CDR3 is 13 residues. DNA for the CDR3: TGCAGCGGATTCGCGACAGATTCCTACGAGCAGTACTTC. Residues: CSGFATDSYEQYF.

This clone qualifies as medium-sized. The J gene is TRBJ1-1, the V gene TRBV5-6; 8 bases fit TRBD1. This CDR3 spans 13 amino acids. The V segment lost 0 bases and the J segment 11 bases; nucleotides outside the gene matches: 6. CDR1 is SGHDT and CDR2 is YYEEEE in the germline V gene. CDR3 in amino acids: CASSLGQGARAFF. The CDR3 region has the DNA TGTGCCAGCAGCTTGGGGCAGGGGGCTCGGGCTTTCTTT.

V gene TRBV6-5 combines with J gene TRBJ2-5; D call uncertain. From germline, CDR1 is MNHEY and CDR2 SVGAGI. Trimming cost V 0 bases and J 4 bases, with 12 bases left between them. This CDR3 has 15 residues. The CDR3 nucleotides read TGTGCCAGCAGTTACTCCGATGCCCAGCGAGAGACCCAGTACTTC. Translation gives CASSYSDAQRETQYF.

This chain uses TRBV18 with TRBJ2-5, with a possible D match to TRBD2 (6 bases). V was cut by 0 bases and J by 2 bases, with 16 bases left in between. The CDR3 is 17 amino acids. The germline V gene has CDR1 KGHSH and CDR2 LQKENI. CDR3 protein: CASSPPSGDKGQETQYF. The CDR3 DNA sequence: TGTGCCAGCTCACCACCGTCGGGGGATAAAGGGCAAGAGACCCAGTACTTC.

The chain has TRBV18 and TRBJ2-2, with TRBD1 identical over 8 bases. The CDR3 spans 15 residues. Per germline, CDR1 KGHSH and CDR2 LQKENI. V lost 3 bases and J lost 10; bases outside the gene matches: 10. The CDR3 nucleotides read TGTGCCAGCTCACCTGGGACAGGCGACCTTAAGGAGCTGTTTTTT. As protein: CASSPGTGDLKELFF. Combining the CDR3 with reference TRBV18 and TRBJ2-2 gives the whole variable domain NAGVMQNPRHLVRRRGQEARLRCSPMKGHSHVYWYRQLPEEGLKFMVYLQKENIIDESGMPKERFSAEFPKEGPSILRIQQVVRGDSAAYFCASSPGTGDLKELFFGEGSRLTVL.

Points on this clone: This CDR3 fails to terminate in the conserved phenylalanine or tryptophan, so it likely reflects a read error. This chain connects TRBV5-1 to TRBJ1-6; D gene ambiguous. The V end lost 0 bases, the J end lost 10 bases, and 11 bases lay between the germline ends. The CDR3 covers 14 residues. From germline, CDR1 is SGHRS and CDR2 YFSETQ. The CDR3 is CASSLETGRSPLHL. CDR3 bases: TGCGCCAGCAGCTTGGAGACGGGTCGGTCACCCCTCCACCTT.

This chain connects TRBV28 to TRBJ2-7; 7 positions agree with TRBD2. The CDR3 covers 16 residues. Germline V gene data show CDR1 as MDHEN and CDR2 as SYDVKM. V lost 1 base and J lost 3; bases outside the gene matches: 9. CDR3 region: CASSLFSGGSNYEQYF. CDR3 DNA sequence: TGTGCCAGCAGTTTATTCTCAGGCGGGAGTAACTACGAGCAGTACTTC.

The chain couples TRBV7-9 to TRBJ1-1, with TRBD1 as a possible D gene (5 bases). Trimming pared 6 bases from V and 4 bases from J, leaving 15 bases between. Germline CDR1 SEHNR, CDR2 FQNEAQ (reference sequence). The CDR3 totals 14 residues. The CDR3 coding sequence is TGTGCCAGCAGTTATAGCGGGGGGAGCACTGAAGCTTTCTTT. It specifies CASSYSGGSTEAFF.

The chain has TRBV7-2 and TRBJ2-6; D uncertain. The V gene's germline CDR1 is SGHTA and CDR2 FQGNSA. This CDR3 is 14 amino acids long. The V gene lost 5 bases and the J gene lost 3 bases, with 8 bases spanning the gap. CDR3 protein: CASSRKGGANVLTF. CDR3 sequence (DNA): TGTGCCAGCAGCCGCAAAGGTGGGGCCAACGTCCTGACTTTC. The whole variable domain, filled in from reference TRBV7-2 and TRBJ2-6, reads GAGVSQSPSNKVTEKGKDVELRCDPISGHTALYWYRQSLGQGLEFLIYFQGNSAPDKSGLPSDRFSAERTGGSVSTLTIQRTQQEDSAVYLCASSRKGGANVLTFGAGSRLTVL.

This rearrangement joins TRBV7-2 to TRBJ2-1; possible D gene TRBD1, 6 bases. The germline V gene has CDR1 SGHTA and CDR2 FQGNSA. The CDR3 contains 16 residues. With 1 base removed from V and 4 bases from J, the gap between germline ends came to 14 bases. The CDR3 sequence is CASSLGLGGPYNEQFF. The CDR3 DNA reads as TGTGCCAGCAGCTTAGGGCTAGGGGGTCCATACAATGAGCAGTTCTTC.

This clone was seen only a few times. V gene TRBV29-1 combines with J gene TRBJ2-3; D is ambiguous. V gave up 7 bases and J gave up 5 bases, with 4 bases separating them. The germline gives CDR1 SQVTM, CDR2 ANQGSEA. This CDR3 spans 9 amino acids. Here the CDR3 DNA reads TGCAGCGGCGGAGATACGCAGTATTTT. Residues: CSGGDTQYF.

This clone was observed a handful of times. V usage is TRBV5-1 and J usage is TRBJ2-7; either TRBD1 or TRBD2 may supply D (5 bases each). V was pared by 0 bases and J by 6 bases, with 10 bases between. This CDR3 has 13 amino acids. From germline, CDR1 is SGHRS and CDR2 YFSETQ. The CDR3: CASSLVGGTEQYF. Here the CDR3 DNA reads TGCGCCAGCAGCTTGGTTGGGGGAACCGAGCAGTACTTC.